These 12 T cell receptor beta chains were all obtained from the same sample, sequenced in a study of spatial heterogeneity in lung cancer. TCRdb fed the 5' RACE reads into MiXCR, producing one record per CDR3 protein. The profile shows 40,000 to 50,000 distinct CDR3 sequences, 7.6% of them singletons. Documented time point: sample taken at primary tumor resection. From tumor, nontumor lung or frozen PBMC, whole RNA was taken unsorted for sequencing. This specimen consisted of PBMCs, obtained at surgery. These receptors all come from a female donor with early-stage non-small cell lung cancer.

This clonotype came up many times. The chain joins TRBV6-6 to TRBJ1-1; possibly TRBD1 for D (5 bases). This CDR3 has 15 residues. CDR1 is MNHNY, CDR2 SVGAGI, per germline (reference sequence). V dropped 5 bases and J dropped 5 bases, with 18 bases sitting between them. CDR3 region: CASSTRGGQVTEAFF. CDR3 DNA sequence: TGTGCCAGCAGTACTAGGGGAGGGCAGGTAACTGAAGCTTTCTTT.

In this sample, this clonotype turned up many times. The chain employs TRBV20-1 and TRBJ2-7, with 9 nucleotides matching TRBD2. V lost 2 bases and J lost 2; bases outside the gene matches: 1. Germline assignment: CDR1 DFQATT and CDR2 SNEGSKA (reference sequence). This CDR3 is built from 13 residues. CDR3 bases: TGCAGTGCTAGACTAGCGGGGACCTACGAGCAGTACTTC. Translation: CSARLAGTYEQYF.

This clonotype was seen repeatedly, ten times or more. This CDR3 is CASSLAFGNEQFF. The DNA of the CDR3 is TGTGCCAGCAGCTTAGCGTTTGGCAATGAGCAGTTCTTC. The chain employs TRBV7-2 and TRBJ2-1, with no clear D. Germline V gives CDR1 SGHTA, CDR2 FQGNSA. V was shortened by 0 bases and J by 6 bases, with 6 bases between the two germline ends. This CDR3 region has 13 residues.

This clonotype was recorded a few times. The gene calls are TRBV2 and TRBJ2-3; D is perhaps TRBD1 (6 bases). Trimming cost V 6 bases and J 0 bases, with 16 bases left between them. The CDR3 is 16 residues long. CDR1 SNHLY and CDR2 FYNNEI come from the germline V gene. CDR3 nucleotides: TGTGCCAGCAGACGAATTGCTGGACAGAGCACAGATACGCAGTATTTT. The encoded protein is CASRRIAGQSTDTQYF.

The chain carries TRBV19 and TRBJ1-3; D gene uncertain. V lost 8 bases and J lost 4, with 12 bases in between. CDR3 length equals 13 residues. Germline CDR1 is LNHDA and CDR2 is SQIVND (reference sequence). The CDR3 is CASRPSAGNTIYF. As DNA, the CDR3 is TGTGCCAGTCGTCCATCAGCCGGAAACACCATATATTTT.

This clonotype was observed at least ten times. J is TRBJ1-1 and V is TRBV23-1; TRBD1 matches 7 bases. TRBV23-1 is an ORF for which the function is uncertain. After removal of 6 bases from V and 7 bases from J, the junction contained 20 bases not matched to a gene. The CDR3 runs 17 residues. The CDR3: CASSLGQRIRPLFEAFF. As DNA, the CDR3 is TGCGCCAGCAGCCTGGGACAGCGAATACGACCACTTTTTGAAGCTTTCTTT.

This chain connects TRBV29-1 to TRBJ2-5, with no clear D. With 7 bases removed from V and 2 bases from J, the gap between germline ends came to 5 bases. CDR3 size: 10 residues. Germline V CDR1 and CDR2: SQVTM, ANQGSEA. CDR3 sequence: CSGKQETQYF. CDR3 coding DNA: TGCAGCGGCAAGCAAGAGACCCAGTACTTC.

This clonotype turned up a few times. The chain's CDR3 is CSVEGPVPWSTTNEKLFF. In DNA form, the CDR3 reads TGCAGCGTTGAAGGCCCAGTGCCTTGGAGTACAACTAATGAAAAACTGTTTTTT. The V gene is TRBV29-1, the J gene TRBJ1-4; unclear D gene. Germline CDR1 reads SQVTM; CDR2 reads ANQGSEA. The CDR3 contains 18 residues. With 1 base removed from V and 0 bases from J, the gap between germline ends came to 18 bases.

This clonotype was detected many times. The chain couples TRBV21-1 to TRBJ2-1; no check of the table's D call, TRBD1, against the DNA was made. TRBV21-1 represents a pseudogene. There are 15 residues in the CDR3. The DNA of the CDR3 is TGTGCCAGCGCCCCGGGACCGGGAGGGACAAATGAGCAGTTCTTC. It encodes CASAPGPGGTNEQFF.

This clonotype was counted ten times or more. CDR3 sequence reads: CASSLGTRAWGETQYF. The CDR3 bases are TGTGCCAGCAGTCTCGGGACGCGGGCCTGGGGGGAGACCCAGTACTTC. The rearrangement uses TRBV27 and TRBJ2-5; D possibly matches TRBD1 or TRBD2 (5 bases each). This CDR3 comprises 16 residues. Trimming shortened V by 5 bases and J by 5 bases, and 21 bases separated the two germline ends. The germline V gene has CDR1 MNHEY and CDR2 SMNVEV (reference sequence).

This clonotype appeared many times. The chain is built from TRBV6-5 and TRBJ2-5; D uncertain. This CDR3 is 13 amino acids long. The germline gives CDR1 MNHEY, CDR2 SVGAGI. Trimming stripped 2 bases from V and 2 bases from J, with 6 bases between. The CDR3 protein is CASSYPGQETQYF. DNA of the CDR3: TGTGCCAGCAGTTACCCGGGTCAAGAGACCCAGTACTTC.

On this clonotype: Since no conserved phenylalanine or tryptophan closes the CDR3, a read error is the likely cause. This chain uses TRBV12-3 or TRBV12-4 with TRBJ1-4; 8 nucleotides match TRBD1. The CDR3 is 13 amino acids. Here the CDR3 DNA reads TGTGCTAGCAGTTTATACAGGGGGGAGGAACTGTTTTGT. This codes for CASSLYRGEELFC.